A single sample is the source of the 13 T cell receptor beta chains below, sequenced in a study of T-cell reconstitution after alpha-beta-depleted transplantation in children. Unique molecular identifiers were incorporated into the prepared TCRbeta library. TCRdb re-called the PCR reads through MiXCR, storing one row per CDR3 protein. The sample has a few hundred thousand distinct CDR3 sequences, nearly 8% seen once. Findings and limits, study-wide: From newly produced T cells came most of the T-cell counts and diversity one year after transplant.

Their cognate antigens are unknown. The sample was peripheral blood, taken 360 days after TCRalphabeta/CD19-depleted stem cell transplant. These receptors were taken from a female patient under 10 years old who had a stem cell transplant for Fanconi anemia, so the T cells may come from the graft donor.

The rearrangement uses TRBV18 and TRBJ2-1, with D tentatively TRBD1 (6 bases). Trimming removed 3 bases at V and 9 bases at J, with 9 bases between. The germline V gene has CDR1 KGHSH and CDR2 LQKENI. CDR3 size: 12 residues. The CDR3 loop is CASSPRGTEQFF. CDR3 DNA: TGTGCCAGCTCACCCAGGGGTACTGAGCAGTTCTTC.

This clonotype was seen many times. V usage is TRBV7-3 and J usage is TRBJ2-3; 8 nucleotides match TRBD2. The CDR3 consists of 18 residues. V lost 1 base and J lost 5; bases outside the gene matches: 14. CDR1 SGHTA and CDR2 FQGTGA come from the germline V gene. The CDR3 DNA reads as TGTGCCAGCAGCTTAAACACCCGACGAGCGGGAGAGGAAGATACGCAGTATTTT. It specifies CASSLNTRRAGEEDTQYF.

This clonotype showed up many times. This chain uses TRBV9 with TRBJ2-7; D may be TRBD2 (5 bases). V lost 0 bases, J lost 2 bases, and 21 bases lay in between. The CDR3 is 18 amino acids. Looked up from germline, CDR1 is SGDLS and CDR2 is YYNGEE. This chain's CDR3 is CASSVGFGERTAPYEQYF. The CDR3 DNA is TGTGCCAGCAGCGTAGGATTTGGAGAGCGGACGGCCCCCTACGAGCAGTACTTC.

This clonotype has ten or more counts. The V gene is TRBV27, the J gene TRBJ2-7; D gene uncertain. The germline V gene has CDR1 MNHEY and CDR2 SMNVEV (reference sequence). V was shortened by 4 bases and J by 2 bases, with 15 bases between the two germline ends. This CDR3 is 15 amino acids long. The CDR3 DNA reads as TGTGCCAGCAGTTCCCTGAGCGCAGCCGCCTACGAGCAGTACTTC. Translation gives CASSSLSAAAYEQYF.

This chain links TRBV7-9 with TRBJ1-5, with unresolved D. Per the germline V gene, CDR1 is SEHNR and CDR2 is FQNEAQ (reference sequence). The CDR3 runs 12 residues. The ends were cut back, 3 bases at V and 5 bases at J, with 5 bases in the middle. In nucleotides, the CDR3 is TGTGCCAGCAGCTTCGCGGATCAGCCCCAGCATTTT. Amino acid sequence: CASSFADQPQHF.

The chain links TRBV2 to TRBJ2-5; 7 bases are shared with TRBD2. Trimming took 4 bases from V and 0 from J; bases not matched to a gene: 11. The CDR3 extends over 17 amino acids. Germline V gene data show CDR1 as SNHLY and CDR2 as FYNNEI. CDR3 DNA: TGTGCCAGCAGTGCCGTTCGGACTAGAGTTCACCAAGAGACCCAGTACTTC. This codes for CASSAVRTRVHQETQYF. The variable domain in full, with the rest retrieved from reference TRBV2 and TRBJ2-5, is EPEVTQTPSHQVTQMGQEVILRCVPISNHLYFYWYRQILGQKVEFLVSFYNNEISEKSEIFDDQFSVERPDGSNFTLKIRSTKLEDSAMYFCASSAVRTRVHQETQYFGPGTRLLVL.

This clonotype appeared many times. The chain is built from TRBV6-2 or TRBV6-3 and TRBJ2-7; D tentatively reads TRBD1 or TRBD2 (5 bases each). This CDR3 contains 12 residues. Deletions cut 6 bases from V and 7 bases from J, with 13 bases between. Germline values: CDR1 MNHEY, CDR2 SVGEGT. Here the CDR3 reads CASSHGAREQYF. The CDR3 nucleotides are TGTGCCAGCAGCCACGGGGCTAGAGAGCAGTACTTC.

This clonotype came up a few times. This sequence joins TRBV29-1 and TRBJ1-2; unclear D gene. The CDR3 loop spans 16 amino acids. V lost 4 bases and J 2 bases, leaving 20 bases between the germline ends. Germline assignment: CDR1 SQVTM and CDR2 ANQGSEA. The CDR3 loop is CSVVGGQRGMNYGYTF. DNA for the CDR3: TGCAGCGTTGTAGGTGGCCAGCGGGGAATGAACTATGGCTACACCTTC.

The chain couples TRBV27 to TRBJ2-3, with D hard to call. Germline assignment: CDR1 MNHEY and CDR2 SMNVEV (reference sequence). Between the trimmed V and J ends, which lost 8 bases and 3 bases, there was a span of 24 bases. The CDR3 has 17 amino acids. CDR3 sequence (DNA): TGTGCCAGCGGACCCTCTAGACGCCGGAGACGAACAGATACGCAGTATTTT. Translated, it gives CASGPSRRRRRTDTQYF.

This clonotype has at least ten counts. This chain links TRBV20-1 with TRBJ1-1; no reliable D call. Trimming took 6 bases from V and 1 from J, leaving 12 bases between them. This CDR3 contains 13 residues. From germline, CDR1 is DFQATT and CDR2 SNEGSKA (reference sequence). The CDR3 is CSALDWPNTEAFF. The DNA for the CDR3 is TGCAGTGCCCTCGACTGGCCGAACACTGAAGCTTTCTTT.

The genes are TRBV15 and TRBJ1-5; 8 bases agree with TRBD1. This CDR3 is 14 amino acids long. The junction had 6 bases not matched to a gene; V was cut back by 4 bases and J by 7 bases. Germline V gene data show CDR1 as LNHNV and CDR2 as YYDKDF (reference sequence). The CDR3 is CATSTRQGMQPQHF. In nucleotides, the CDR3 is TGTGCCACCAGCACCCGACAGGGGATGCAGCCCCAGCATTTT. The full variable domain, with the rest looked up from reference TRBV15 and TRBJ1-5, is DAMVIQNPRYQVTQFGKPVTLSCSQTLNHNVMYWYQQKSSQAPKLLFHYYDKDFNNEADTPDNFQSRRPNTSFCFLDIRSPGLGDTAMYLCATSTRQGMQPQHFGDGTRLSIL.

There are a few counts of this clonotype. The gene calls are TRBV10-2 and TRBJ2-7; the D is unclear. The CDR3 has 15 amino acids. V lost 2 bases and J 3 bases, leaving 14 bases between the germline ends. CDR1 and CDR2 (germline): WSHSY, SAAADI. The CDR3 DNA sequence: TGCGCCAGCAGTGAGCCCGGGCTCCCCCACTACGAGCAGTACGTC. Its protein product is CASSEPGLPHYEQYV.

This clonotype was seen only a few times. The V gene is TRBV7-8, the J gene TRBJ2-5; 9 bases match TRBD2. J gave up 9 bases and V 0 bases, and 8 bases lay outside the gene matches. The CDR3 consists of 15 residues. In germline, CDR1 is SGHVS, CDR2 FQNEAQ. CDR3 DNA: TGTGCCAGCAGCTTAGCGGATAGCGGGAGAAGAGCCCAGTACTTC. As protein: CASSLADSGRRAQYF.